This T cell receptor (beta chain) was retrieved from a study of control samples from healthy donors and cancer patients. Method: immunoSEQ multiplex PCR; TCRdb's copy keeps in-frame clones and lacks some. The sample yields around 150,000 clones, 85% to 95% seen once. V lost 3 bases and J lost 1; bases outside the gene matches: 5. Germline V lookup: CDR1 WSHSY, CDR2 SAAADI. The CDR3 is 16 amino acids. The rearrangement joins TRBV10-2 to TRBJ2-7; 11 bases fit TRBD2. The sequenced sample consisted of blood. The TCR sequence derives from a woman in her 40s in good health. The CDR3 loop reads CASSETSGSASYEQYF. CDR3 DNA: TGCGCCAGCAGTGAAACTAGCGGGAGTGCGTCCTACGAGCAGTACTTC.